This T cell receptor (beta chain) was identified during a study of blood T cell repertoires in COVID-19. The wider study: Sources were T cells, B-cell-depleted T cells, or PBMCs; the material itself was cDNA or gDNA.

The CDR3 is 16 residues long. V lost 4 bases and J lost 1; bases outside the gene matches: 7. CDR1 SGHNT and CDR2 YENEEA come from the germline V gene. Generated by immunoSEQ multiplex PCR, the TCRdb table keeps only in-frame clones and is missing some. The data show some 290,000 clones, under 90% seen once. This clone occurred a few times. Seattle patient enrollment occurred during active infection, with longitudinal follow-up thereafter. The sample taken for sequencing was peripheral blood. The chain recombines TRBV11-3 with TRBJ2-3; 8 bases are shared with TRBD1. The receptor was isolated from a woman aged 25 to 39 with COVID-19, enrolled during active disease. CDR3 sequence reads: CASSSRTGWGTDTQYF. For the CDR3, the DNA is TGTGCCAGCAGCTCCCGGACAGGGTGGGGCACAGATACGCAGTATTTT.